Below, 29 T cell receptor beta chains from the same sample are listed, as sequenced in a study of T cells in localized non-small cell lung cancer (dated by TCRdb to the early 2020s). Library creation used the immunoSEQ multiplex PCR assay. The table comes from immuneACCESS by way of TCRdb, which keeps in-frame sequences with V and J called. Part of the clones is missing from these tables; in studies checked, under half for an unresolved V gene and the rest for unknown reasons. This sample is represented by approximately 3,800 clones; around 41% of them were singletons. The ten largest account for under 7% of the sample. The sample in question was lung tumor tissue, obtained before any cancer treatment. These receptors were collected from a woman between 35 and 75 years old with stage I lung adenocarcinoma.

By its share, this clone is medium-sized. The chain joins TRBV6-8 to TRBJ2-7; D may be TRBD1 (6 bases). The germline gives CDR1 MNHGY, CDR2 SAAAGT. The length of the CDR3 is 16 residues. V shed 2 bases and J shed 7 bases, with 21 bases lying between them. This chain's CDR3 is CASSYTRAGDAEEQYF. CDR3 coding DNA: TGTGCCAGCAGTTACACGAGGGCAGGGGACGCCGAGGAGCAGTACTTC.

The chain combines TRBV18 with TRBJ2-1; D might be TRBD1 or TRBD2, each matching 6 bases. The CDR3 length is 12 residues. V dropped 4 bases and J dropped 8 bases, with 9 bases sitting between them. Germline CDR1 and CDR2: KGHSH and LQKENI. The CDR3 protein is CASSQGEDEQFF. In nucleotides, the CDR3 is TGTGCCAGCTCACAGGGGGAGGATGAGCAGTTCTTC.

This clone was seen only a few times. The chain combines TRBV18 with TRBJ1-2; no clear D gene. This CDR3 region has 16 residues. CDR1 KGHSH and CDR2 LQKENI come from the germline V gene. Trimming left V 0 bases short and J 0 bases short, with 11 bases between. The DNA of the CDR3 is TGTGCCAGCTCACCACCGCCCAGCTTCACTAACTATGGCTACACCTTC. Translating gives CASSPPPSFTNYGYTF.

The chain uses TRBV10-2 and TRBJ1-1; possibly TRBD1 for D (5 bases). The CDR3 runs 15 residues. CDR1 and CDR2 from the germline V gene are WSHSY and SAAADI. V was clipped by 4 bases and J by 4 bases, with 16 bases between them. This CDR3 is CASSARTSDVTEAFF. CDR3 coding DNA: TGCGCCAGCAGTGCTCGGACATCGGATGTCACTGAAGCTTTCTTT.

This clone was seen more than once but under ten times. J is TRBJ2-7 and V is TRBV11-3; tentative D call: TRBD2 (5 bases). V lost 6 bases, J lost 1 base, and 13 bases lay in between. The CDR3 contains 14 residues. Germline-derived CDR1 and CDR2 are SGHNT and YENEEA. The CDR3 is CASSPQTTSYEQYF. The CDR3 bases are TGTGCCAGCAGTCCCCAGACTACTTCCTACGAGCAGTACTTC.

This clone was found a few times. The genes are TRBV11-3 and TRBJ1-1; D gene unclear. V dropped 5 bases and J dropped 5 bases, with 15 bases sitting between them. There are 14 residues in the CDR3. Germline V gives CDR1 SGHNT, CDR2 YENEEA. The CDR3 sequence: CASSQGTTGTEAFF. The CDR3 DNA sequence: TGTGCCAGCAGCCAAGGTACGACGGGGACTGAAGCTTTCTTT.

This sequence joins TRBV11-1 and TRBJ2-1; 13 bases match TRBD2. V lost 2 bases, J lost 3 bases, and 10 bases stayed unmatched. CDR1 SGHAT and CDR2 FQDESV come from the germline V gene (reference sequence). CDR3 length: 19 residues. In DNA, the CDR3 is TGTGCCAGCAGCTTACGCAGGGGACTAGCGGGGTTCCTCTACAATGAGCAGTTCTTC. Protein product: CASSLRRGLAGFLYNEQFF.

This clone has a handful of counts. The V call is TRBV7-5, the J call TRBJ2-1; the D call of TRBD2 is as the table states it, not checked on the DNA. TRBV7-5 is a known pseudogene. CDR3 size: 14 residues. The DNA for the CDR3 is TGTGCCAACAGCCAGACTAGCGGTCACAATGAGCAGTTCTTC. Translation: CANSQTSGHNEQFF.

The chain carries TRBV19 and TRBJ1-1; 8 bases align to TRBD1. Germline trimming cut 5 bases from V and 1 base from J; bases unmatched to any gene: 6. The CDR3 has 15 residues. Germline V gene lookup returns CDR1 LNHDA and CDR2 SQIVND (reference sequence). CDR3 region: CASSVDRGGNTEAFF. DNA for the CDR3: TGTGCCAGTAGTGTCGACAGGGGAGGGAACACTGAAGCTTTCTTT.

The V gene is TRBV18, the J gene TRBJ2-2; D unresolved. Per the germline V gene, CDR1 is KGHSH and CDR2 is LQKENI. V was pared by 0 bases and J by 3 bases, with 14 bases between. The CDR3 is made up of 17 amino acids. CDR3 bases: TGTGCCAGCTCACCACCCGAAGCCCCACGGTACACCGGGGAGCTGTTTTTT. Amino acids: CASSPPEAPRYTGELFF.

The chain carries TRBV5-1 and TRBJ1-1, with D unclear. The CDR3 is 15 residues long. Germline assignment: CDR1 SGHRS and CDR2 YFSETQ. The V and J ends lost 0 bases and 6 bases respectively, with 15 bases between them. The CDR3 region is CASSLDPGVRAEAFF. The CDR3 region has the DNA TGCGCCAGCAGCTTGGATCCGGGTGTGAGGGCTGAAGCTTTCTTT.

This clone was recorded a few times. This rearrangement joins TRBV14 to TRBJ1-1; D may be TRBD1 (5 bases). V was shortened by 3 bases and J by 4 bases, with 9 bases between the two germline ends. The CDR3 is 13 amino acids. Per the germline V gene, CDR1 is SGHDN and CDR2 is FVKESK. Here the CDR3 DNA reads TGTGCCAGCAGCCACGGGGGAGTCACTGAAGCTTTCTTT. Its protein product is CASSHGGVTEAFF.

This clone came up a few times. The V call is TRBV10-3, the J call TRBJ1-1, with 8 bases matching TRBD1. Trimming cost V 5 bases and J 3 bases; bases outside gene matches: 11. The germline CDR1 and CDR2 sequences are ENHRY and SYGVKD. The CDR3 runs to 16 residues. Here the CDR3 reads CAISSTGAPMYTEAFF. The CDR3 coding sequence is TGTGCCATCAGTTCGACAGGGGCCCCGATGTACACTGAAGCTTTCTTT.

For the CDR3, the DNA is TGTGCCACCAGCACGTCGGGGGCGGCGGGTGAAAAACTGTTTTTT. As protein: CATSTSGAAGEKLFF. The chain combines TRBV15 with TRBJ1-4; a possible D gene is TRBD1 (6 bases). Germline V gene sequence: CDR1 LNHNV, CDR2 YYDKDF (reference sequence). Between the trimmed V and J ends, which lost 4 bases and 7 bases, there was a span of 16 bases. CDR3 length equals 15 residues. The variable domain in full, completed from reference TRBV15 and TRBJ1-4, reads DAMVIQNPRYQVTQFGKPVTLSCSQTLNHNVMYWYQQKSSQAPKLLFHYYDKDFNNEADTPDNFQSRRPNTSFCFLDIRSPGLGDTAMYLCATSTSGAAGEKLFFGSGTQLSVL.

Judged by abundance, this clone is medium-sized. The chain combines TRBV12-2 with TRBJ1-5; the DNA was not compared with TRBD1, the D call given in the table. TRBV12-2 corresponds to a pseudogene. The CDR3 consists of 15 residues. Written as DNA, the CDR3 is TGTGCCTCCCAGCCAGGGGCCGATAGCAATCAGCCCCAGCATTTT. Protein: CASQPGADSNQPQHF.

This clone was seen a single time. V and J are TRBV30 and TRBJ1-5; D not resolved. Germline CDR1 GTSNPN, CDR2 SVGIG (reference sequence). V was pared by 0 bases and J by 3 bases, with 6 bases between. The CDR3 is made up of 13 amino acids. CDR3 bases: TGTGCCTGGAGTGTGCAGGACAATCAGCCCCAGCATTTT. Its protein is CAWSVQDNQPQHF.

This clone was observed a handful of times. This chain links TRBV5-1 with TRBJ1-1; D gene unclear. CDR1 and CDR2 from the germline V gene are SGHRS and YFSETQ. The CDR3 has 14 amino acids. Trimming took 0 bases from V and 7 from J, leaving 13 bases between them. The CDR3: CASSLESRAGEAFF. The DNA for the CDR3 is TGCGCCAGCAGCTTGGARAGTCGGGCAGGTGAAGCTTTCTTT.

The V gene is TRBV30, the J gene TRBJ2-6, with D tentatively TRBD1 (6 bases). Trimming cost V 4 bases and J 2 bases, with 12 bases left between them. Germline V lookup: CDR1 GTSNPN, CDR2 SVGIG (reference sequence). There are 15 residues in the CDR3. CDR3 residues: CAWTTGVAGANVLTF. CDR3 in DNA: TGTGCCTGGACGACAGGCGTGGCTGGGGCCAACGTCCTGACTTTC.

This sequence joins TRBV14 and TRBJ2-1, with TRBD2 identical over 10 bases. The trim removed 6 bases at V and 7 bases at J, leaving 18 bases unmatched. CDR1 is SGHDN and CDR2 is FVKESK in the germline V gene. The CDR3 has 18 amino acids. The CDR3, as DNA: TGTGCCAGCAGTCAATGGGGAACTGGAGCGGGAGGGCGAAATGAGCAGTTCTTC. Protein sequence: CASSQWGTGAGGRNEQFF.

This clone showed up just once. At one boundary the junction diverges from the germline segment, which might be a read error. CDR3 sequence reads: CASGRYQETQYF. The CDR3 coding sequence is TGTGCTAGTGGAAGGTACCAAGAAACCCAGTACTTC. The V and J genes are TRBV12-5 and TRBJ2-5; D not certain. This CDR3 region has 12 residues. Germline V gene lookup returns CDR1 LGHNT and CDR2 FRNRAP.

CDR3 in DNA: TGCGCCAGCAGCTTGGACTCGGCAAGCTATGGCTACACCTTC. Protein product: CASSLDSASYGYTF. V usage is TRBV5-1 and J usage is TRBJ1-2; D is unclear. This CDR3 comprises 14 residues. The germline gives CDR1 SGHRS, CDR2 YFSETQ. The V end lost 0 bases, the J end lost 4 bases, and 10 bases lay between the germline ends.

The chain's CDR3 is CASSGRGPDRANEKLFF. As DNA, the CDR3 is TGTGCCAGCAGTGGTCGCGGGCCCGACAGGGCTAATGAAAAACTGTTTTTT. This chain uses TRBV6-8 with TRBJ1-4; 7 bases line up with TRBD1. The CDR3 runs to 17 residues. With V trimmed by 5 bases and J by 3 bases, 12 bases remained unmatched. CDR1 is MNHGY and CDR2 is SAAAGT in the germline V gene.

This chain uses TRBV19 with TRBJ2-7; TRBD2 matches 9 bases. CDR3 length: 17 residues. Germline trimming cut 1 base from V and 3 bases from J; bases unmatched to any gene: 10. The germline V gene has CDR1 LNHDA and CDR2 SQIVND (reference sequence). The CDR3 DNA follows: TGTGCCAGTAGTATAGGGCGTGGGGCTAGCGGGAACTACGAGCAGTACTTC. Translated: CASSIGRGASGNYEQYF.

Only a few counts were recorded for this clone. The gene calls are TRBV9 and TRBJ2-7; D is tentatively TRBD1 or TRBD2 (5 bases each). The ends were cut back, 4 bases at V and 3 bases at J, with 11 bases in the middle. This CDR3 is built from 13 residues. Per germline, CDR1 SGDLS and CDR2 YYNGEE. The CDR3 sequence is CASSPGTLYEQYF. The CDR3 DNA sequence: TGTGCCAGCAGCCCCGGGACCCTCTACGAGCAGTACTTC.

This clone was picked up a small number of times. The chain couples TRBV9 to TRBJ2-4, with TRBD2 matching 8 bases. The CDR3 length is 15 residues. Germline lookup yields CDR1 SGDLS and CDR2 YYNGEE. J gave up 5 bases and V 0 bases, and 4 bases lay outside the gene matches. The CDR3 DNA reads TGTGCCAGCAGCGTAGGTTCACTAGCGGAAAACATTCAGTACTTC. Protein product: CASSVGSLAENIQYF.

The CDR3 sequence is CASSTHSRPGQRNEKLFF. CDR3 sequence (DNA): TGTGCCAGTAGTACCCACTCTCGACCGGGACAGCGTAATGAAAAACTGTTTTTT. This chain uses TRBV19 with TRBJ1-4, with 7 bases that match TRBD1. This CDR3 comprises 18 residues. Germline CDR1 and CDR2: LNHDA and SQIVND (reference sequence). V lost 4 bases to trimming and J lost 4 bases; unmatched junction nucleotides: 15. The variable domain in full, completed from reference TRBV19 and TRBJ1-4, reads DGGITQSPKYLFRKEGQNVTLSCEQNLNHDAMYWYRQDPGQGLRLIYYSQIVNDFQKGDIAEGYSVSREKKESFPLTVTSAQKNPTAFYLCASSTHSRPGQRNEKLFFGSGTQLSVL.

Within the sample, this clone is medium-sized. The chain uses TRBV9 and TRBJ1-2; 7 nucleotides match TRBD1. CDR1 and CDR2 from the germline V gene are SGDLS and YYNGEE. J lost 1 base, V lost 0 bases, and 9 bases had no gene match. The CDR3 sequence is 17 residues long. The CDR3 DNA follows: TGTGCCAGCAGCGTAGACTCGGGACAGAAGAGTAACTATGGCTACACCTTC. It is translated as CASSVDSGQKSNYGYTF.

The CDR3 protein is CASSIGLADTDTQYF. The CDR3 DNA sequence: TGTGCCAGTAGTATAGGTCTAGCGGACACAGATACGCAGTATTTT. The V and J genes are TRBV19 and TRBJ2-3, with 7 bases that match TRBD2. The CDR3 is 15 residues long. Germline V gives CDR1 LNHDA, CDR2 SQIVND (reference sequence). J was trimmed by 2 bases and V by 1 base; bases with no gene match: 3. Combining the CDR3 with reference TRBV19 and TRBJ2-3 gives the whole variable domain DGGITQSPKYLFRKEGQNVTLSCEQNLNHDAMYWYRQDPGQGLRLIYYSQIVNDFQKGDIAEGYSVSREKKESFPLTVTSAQKNPTAFYLCASSIGLADTDTQYFGPGTRLTVL.

The J gene is TRBJ2-1, the V gene TRBV6-8, with 7 bases aligning to TRBD2. Germline loops: CDR1 MNHGY, CDR2 SAAAGT. CDR3 length equals 16 residues. The trim removed 4 bases at V and 5 bases at J, leaving 11 bases unmatched. The chain's CDR3 is CASSLKTSRLNNEQFF. The CDR3 DNA reads TGTGCCAGCAGTTTGAAGACTAGCAGACTTAACAATGAGCAGTTCTTC.